The rows below give T cell receptor beta chains drawn from one sample of a study of T cell responses to AZD1222 COVID-19 vaccine. Some clones are missing from TCRdb's copy, which holds only in-frame ones; the method was immunoSEQ multiplex PCR. The sample records roughly 180,000 clones, more than 75% being singletons. The sequencing here drew on peripheral blood, taken on day 0 of MenACWY control vaccination. Receptors originate from an adult in good health. CDR3s include the opening cysteine and the closing phenylalanine or tryptophan. D genes are given only for firm matches. Some rows have no size entry. The others give once, few or many, or a class for an expanded clone.

once	TRBJ1-4	.	TRBV28	TGTGCCAGCAGGTATCCCCAAGGGCATAATGAAAAACTGTTTTTT	CASRYPQGHNEKLFF
.	TRBJ2-1	.	TRBV4-3	TGCGCCAGCAGCCAAGTCAGGGAGGCCTACAATGAGCAGTTCTTC	CASSQVREAYNEQFF
.	TRBJ1-1	.	TRBV7-8	TGTGCCAGCAGCCCACGGACAACGCTTAACACTGAAGCTTTCTTT	CASSPRTTLNTEAFF
.	TRBJ1-4	.	TRBV6-5	TGTGCCAGCAGCCGCAGGGGAGGATCTGAAAAACTGTTTTTT	CASSRRGGSEKLFF
.	TRBJ1-1	.	TRBV3-1/TRBV3-2	TGTGCCAGCAGCCACGGTGACAGTGAAGCTTTCTTT	CASSHGDSEAFF
.	TRBJ2-3	TRBD2	TRBV6-6	TGTGCCAGCAGTCACGAGGGGTCCGGACTAGCGGGCACAGATACGCAGTATTTT	CASSHEGSGLAGTDTQYF
.	TRBJ2-2	.	TRBV27	TGTGCCAGCAGTGGGGTTAATAGGGGGACCGGGGAGCTGTTTTTT	CASSGVNRGTGELFF
once	TRBJ1-4	.	TRBV9	TGTGCCAGCAGCGTAGCCGGGGGCGATGAAAAACTGTTTTTT	CASSVAGGDEKLFF
.	TRBJ2-5	.	TRBV7-2	TGTGCCAGCAGCTCCACCGGGGGTCAAGAGACCCAGTACTTC	CASSSTGGQETQYF
.	TRBJ2-3	TRBD2	TRBV28	TGTGCCAGCAGTCCCCAGCGACTAGCGGGACGGGCAGATACGCAGTATTTT	CASSPQRLAGRADTQYF
.	TRBJ2-1	TRBD2	TRBV5-4	TGTGCCAGCGGAAACTTAGCGGGAGGGCCCAGTGAGCAGTTCTTC	CASGNLAGGPSEQFF
.	TRBJ1-1	TRBD1	TRBV24-1	TGTGCCACCAGGACAGGGGGTTCCACTGAAGCTTTCTTT	CATRTGGSTEAFF
.	TRBJ2-7	TRBD2	TRBV5-1	TGCGCCAGCAGCCCCCGACTAGCGGGATCCGGCAACTACGAGCAGTACTTC	CASSPRLAGSGNYEQYF
.	TRBJ2-1	TRBD2	TRBV6-2/TRBV6-3	TGTGCCAGCAGTTACCGAACGGCTAGCGGGGGGATGAATGAGCAGTTCTTC	CASSYRTASGGMNEQFF
.	TRBJ1-3	TRBD1	TRBV6-6	TGTGCCAGCAGTTTTACAGGGGAAGGAAACACCATATATTTT	CASSFTGEGNTIYF
.	TRBJ1-1	.	TRBV19	TGTGCCAGTACCCTAAGTAGGGGGATGGACACTGAAGCTTTCTTT	CASTLSRGMDTEAFF
.	TRBJ2-3	.	TRBV28	TGTGCCAGCAGTTCACAGGGCACAGATACGCAGTATTTT	CASSSQGTDTQYF
.	TRBJ2-3	TRBD1	TRBV20-1	TGCAGTGCTAGTGTCACTGCAGGGGGCCCAGATACGCAGTATTTT	CSASVTAGGPDTQYF
.	TRBJ1-5	.	TRBV4-2	TGTGCCAGCAGCCAAGATTTAGTAGGGGATCAGCCCCAGCATTTT	CASSQDLVGDQPQHF
few	TRBJ1-2	.	TRBV5-4	TGTGCCAGCAGCTTGGACCTTTTTAACTATGGCTACACCTTC	CASSLDLFNYGYTF
.	TRBJ2-3	TRBD2	TRBV10-3	TGTGCCATCAGTGAGTCGCCTAGCGGGGATAGCACAGATACGCAGTATTTT	CAISESPSGDSTDTQYF
.	TRBJ2-7	.	TRBV19	TGTGCCAGCCGACCTCAGGGAGATGGGTCCTACGAGCAGTACTTC	CASRPQGDGSYEQYF
few	TRBJ2-3	.	TRBV6-2/TRBV6-3	TGTGCCAGCAGTAGAGGGGGTGCCACAGATACGCAGTATTTT	CASSRGGATDTQYF
.	TRBJ1-4	.	TRBV7-2	TGTGCCAGCAGCAGAAGGGAGGGACCAAATGAAAAACTGTTTTTT	CASSRREGPNEKLFF
.	TRBJ2-7	.	TRBV28	TGTGCCAGCAGTTCGGAAGCCTACTACGAGCAGTACTTC	CASSSEAYYEQYF
.	TRBJ2-3	.	TRBV20-1	TGCAGTGCTAGTGAGTCTAGGGGAAACACAGATACGCAGTATTTT	CSASESRGNTDTQYF
.	TRBJ2-7	.	TRBV28	TGTGCCAGCAGTGTTGGGGGGACAAACGAGCAGTACTTC	CASSVGGTNEQYF
.	TRBJ2-7	.	TRBV20-1	TGCAGTGCGGGGAGGCGCGACGATCAGTACTTC	CSAGRRDDQYF
.	TRBJ2-7	.	TRBV18	TGTGCCAGCTCAAGGACAGCAAATCCCTACGAGCAGTACTTC	CASSRTANPYEQYF
once	TRBJ2-7	.	TRBV15	TGTGCCACCAGCAGTGATACAGGGATTTACGAGCAGTACTTC	CATSSDTGIYEQYF
.	TRBJ2-7	.	TRBV5-1	TGCGCCAGCAGCTTGGAAAGGAGCGGATACGAGCAGTACTTC	CASSLERSGYEQYF
.	TRBJ2-5	TRBD2	TRBV2	TGTGCCAGCAGAAGCGGGGGAAGTGAGACCCAGTACTTC	CASRSGGSETQYF
.	TRBJ2-1	TRBD1	TRBV5-4	TGTGCCAGCAGCCCCCGAGGGGACAGGGGGCAGGGGAATGAGCAGTTCTTC	CASSPRGDRGQGNEQFF
.	TRBJ2-5	TRBD1	TRBV9	TGTGCCAGCAGCGTAGAGGGGGCTTCAAGTGAGACCCAGTACTTC	CASSVEGASSETQYF
.	TRBJ1-4	.	TRBV28	TGTGCCAGCAGTTTAACGGGGACAAACGAAAAACTGTTTTTT	CASSLTGTNEKLFF
.	TRBJ1-2	.	TRBV4-1	TGCGCCAGCAGCCAAGATACCCCTAACCCAGGACAGGGCTACACCTTC	CASSQDTPNPGQGYTF
.	TRBJ1-4	.	TRBV18	TGTGCCAGCTCACCACCCGACAGCCGAAAACTGTTTTTT	CASSPPDSRKLFF
.	TRBJ1-3	.	TRBV28	TGTGCCAGCAGTCGGGACAACTCTGGAAACACCATATATTTT	CASSRDNSGNTIYF
once	TRBJ2-2	.	TRBV4-2	TGTGCCAGCAGCCCGGCGTGGGGCCTGGGCACCGGGGAGCTGTTTTTT	CASSPAWGLGTGELFF
.	TRBJ2-7	.	TRBV11-2	TGTGCCAGCAGCTTAGTGGGGCCTACCTACGAGCAGTACTTC	CASSLVGPTYEQYF
few	TRBJ2-2	TRBD2	TRBV5-5	TGTGCCAGCAGACCTAGGACGGGACTAGCGGGTGCCGGGGAGCTGTTTTTT	CASRPRTGLAGAGELFF
.	TRBJ2-7	TRBD1	TRBV6-5	TGTGCCAGCAGTTACTCGACAGGGTTGGGCGAGCAGTACTTC	CASSYSTGLGEQYF
.	TRBJ2-1	.	TRBV19	TGTGCCAGTAGTATAATCCGGGGGTCCTACAATGAGCAGTTCTTC	CASSIIRGSYNEQFF